Listed here is a single T cell receptor beta chain. One junction end does not reproduce the germline sequence, and a read error may be involved. Without any cell sorting, roughly 18-34 mg of bulk tissue yielded co-extracted RNA and DNA. The patients presented with primary liver carcinoma, which was managed through surgical resection. Patients carried chronic HBV infection without prior treatment. Each tumor was sampled at four poles and its centre. Viable tumor cell content exceeded 80% in every tumor sample. Total RNA amounting to 500 ng was the source from which TCR beta cDNA was made with a constant-region primer. It was through three nested multiplex PCR rounds of slightly modified ARM-PCR that TCR beta libraries arose. With TRBV1-TRBV30 forward primers and a C-beta reverse primer, the first two PCR rounds were run for nine to eleven cycles each. TCRdb reanalysed the multiplex PCR reads using MiXCR and keeps one entry per CDR3 protein. The sample yields tens of thousands of distinct CDR3 sequences, 79% seen once.

The CDR3 is 14 amino acids. Germline V lookup: CDR1 SGHVS, CDR2 FQNEAQ. This sample is part of a study of tumor-infiltrating lymphocytes in primary liver carcinoma. Sequenced input: liver tumor tissue from sampling region 4. Regarding subset: tumor region T4, right-lateral pole. The clonotype originates from a woman under 40 with primary liver carcinoma and hepatitis B virus infection. The chain joins TRBV7-8 to TRBJ2-7; D unclear. The CDR3 DNA reads as TGTACCAGCAGCGCCCTCCTGTTGTCCCCCGAGCAGCAATTC. This encodes CTSSALLLSPEQQF.